At least ten counts were recorded for the clone carrying this T cell receptor beta chain. Its antigen is as yet unknown. This sample stems from a study of prognosis after radiotherapy for stage I lung cancer. Study at large: The study included roughly 14 patients with newly diagnosed primary stage I lung tumors and 4 to 6 with oligometastatic NSCLC after surgical resection of the primary tumor. Study-wide points: Lower post-radiation Shannon entropy was seen in patients who went on to develop distant metastases. Tumor specificity was not determined for the expanded TCR clones.

Germline assignment: CDR1 SGHTA and CDR2 FQGTGA. Trimming removed 2 bases from V and 1 base from J; junction bases left unmatched: 3. The CDR3 runs to 16 residues. Multiplex PCR in two rounds served to amplify TCR beta CDR3 from genomic DNA. Initially, in first-round PCR, primers specific to each TRBV and TRBJ gene were used. From the multiplex PCR reads, TCRdb called clonotypes with MiXCR, one entry per CDR3 protein. The sample lists 25,000 to 35,000 distinct CDR3 sequences, around 48% occurring once. The TCR comes from a donor over 45 with non-small cell lung cancer. This specimen consisted of PBMCs, obtained before or after stereotactic body radiation therapy (not recorded which). The chain links TRBV7-3 to TRBJ2-3; 10 positions agree with TRBD1. The CDR3 sequence: CASSLAGTGGTDTQYF. DNA of the CDR3: TGTGCCAGCAGCTTAGCCGGGACAGGGGGCACAGATACGCAGTATTTT.